Sequencing of this T cell receptor beta chain was carried out in a study of T cells in Graves' hyperthyroidism and ophthalmopathy. Findings and caveats of the study: The majority of expanded thyroid clonotypes above 0.001 also appeared in blood. Onset of ophthalmopathy came a median approximately 6 months after the model predicted it.

Investigators excluded patients with uncontrolled infection, other autoimmune disease, pregnancy or lactation. With respect to this clonotype: The antigen remains unidentified.

Amplified TCR beta CDR3 regions came from RNA transcripts. First-round RT-PCR with HTBI primers amplified the TCR CDR3 region. Each CDR3 protein gets one entry after TCRdb re-called the multiplex PCR reads with MiXCR. The sample includes about 570,000 distinct CDR3 sequences, just over 45% of them seen just once. Sequenced sample: peripheral blood or thyroid tissue (not recorded which). This clonotype originated in an adult woman with Graves' disease, either hyperthyroidism or ophthalmopathy (not recorded which).

The CDR3 DNA reads TGTGCCAGCAGTCCTGACAGTGAGGCCCAGTACTTC. It is translated as CASSPDSEAQYF. The chain joins TRBV7-6 to TRBJ2-5; tentatively, D is TRBD1 (5 bases). Germline V gene sequence: CDR1 SGHVS, CDR2 FNYEAQ. This CDR3 contains 12 residues. Trimming left V 6 bases short and J 9 bases short, with 14 bases between.